Described below is a single TCR beta chain sequence and its context. The data belong to a study of blood T cell repertoires in COVID-19. Whole-study context: COVID-19 samples collected from the United States, Italy and Spain covered acute and convalescent phases.

Germline V gene data show CDR1 as LNHNV and CDR2 as YYDKDF (reference sequence). The V and J ends lost 2 bases and 5 bases respectively, with 7 bases between them. The CDR3 totals 14 residues. The table came from immunoSEQ multiplex PCR; TCRdb's copy has only in-frame clones and leaves some out. Of 200,000 to 250,000 clones in the sample, 70% to 85% are singletons; the top ten hold under 3.5%. The receptor was isolated from an older woman who had recovered from COVID-19. Sequenced input: PBMCs or T cells enriched from blood (not recorded which). V gene TRBV15 combines with J gene TRBJ1-6, with no clear D. In DNA, the CDR3 is TGTGCCACCAGCAGACCGTCGGATAATTCACCCCTCCACTTT. It yields the protein CATSRPSDNSPLHF. Combining the CDR3 with reference TRBV15 and TRBJ1-6 gives the whole variable domain DAMVIQNPRYQVTQFGKPVTLSCSQTLNHNVMYWYQQKSSQAPKLLFHYYDKDFNNEADTPDNFQSRRPNTSFCFLDIRSPGLGDTAMYLCATSRPSDNSPLHFGNGTRLTVT.